This record covers a single TCR beta chain. What it binds is not known. The sample belongs to a study of blood T cells in healthy people across ages. Study outcomes and limitations: With unsorted PBMCs, a conclusive comparison of naive versus antigen-experienced cells was not possible. Naive CD4+ cell counts and diversity both ran higher in long-lived than in aged donors. Significant beta diversity loss was already apparent by age 40, declining roughly linearly.

Alongside a J-beta primer mix, a sample-barcoded 5' primer served in a second PCR lasting about 7 to 12 cycles. A 12-random-nucleotide template-switch adaptor tagged each cDNA molecule. TCRdb re-called the 5' RACE reads with MiXCR, one entry per CDR3 protein. The profile shows around 790,000 distinct CDR3 sequences, under 45% of them singletons. The germline V gene encodes CDR1 SGHTA and CDR2 FQGNSA. The trim removed 5 bases at V and 5 bases at J, leaving 7 bases unmatched. The CDR3 has 16 amino acids. This sequence originates from a man aged 55 to 70 in good health. The chain links TRBV7-2 to TRBJ2-2, with 11 bases identical to TRBD1. Sequenced input: blood. The CDR3 bases are TGTGCCAGCAGCACGAGGGGACAGGGGGGAACCGGGGAGCTGTTTTTT. Encoded protein: CASSTRGQGGTGELFF.